The 13 T cell receptor beta chains reported below all come from one sample, sequenced in a study of personalized T cell therapy for brain tumors. What these receptors recognize is not known. The template for sequencing was RNA taken from the peptide-stimulated T cells. Here immunoSEQ multiplex PCR was the method, and the copy in TCRdb shows in-frame clones only, minus some. The profile shows about 1,800 clones, around 21% of them singletons. Sequencing was carried out using a T cell product expanded with peptides in culture. The source of these receptors is a human donor with medulloblastoma.

Sample share makes this clone medium-sized. This chain links TRBV5-6 with TRBJ2-5; D may be TRBD1 (6 bases). V shed 4 bases and J shed 2 bases, with 18 bases lying between them. Germline CDR1 SGHDT, CDR2 YYEEEE. The CDR3 is 16 amino acids. The CDR3 DNA is TGTGCCAGCAGCGGCCTGTGGGACACCAAACAAGAGACCCAGTACTTC. Translated: CASSGLWDTKQETQYF.

The rearrangement joins TRBV13 to TRBJ1-5; 8 positions match TRBD1. The CDR3 covers 21 residues. The germline CDR1 and CDR2 sequences are PRHDT and FYEKMQ (reference sequence). CDR3 sequence reads: CGIMLDGIRDRSSNSNQPQHF. In nucleotides, the CDR3 is TGTGGCATCATGTTAGATGGGATTAGGGACAGGTCGAGCAATAGCAATCAGCCCCAGCATTTT.

The chain uses TRBV27 and TRBJ1-4; D is possibly TRBD1 (5 bases). This CDR3 has 16 residues. Trimming shortened V by 8 bases and J by 5 bases, and 21 bases separated the two germline ends. Germline CDR1 MNHEY, CDR2 SMNVEV (reference sequence). In DNA form, the CDR3 reads TGTGCCAGCCTCAGTGCGTCCCAGGGTATAAATGAAAAACTGTTTTTT. Amino acids: CASLSASQGINEKLFF.

By frequency in the sample, this clone is medium-sized (0.01 to 0.1%). The V gene is TRBV4-1, the J gene TRBJ2-4; 10 positions agree with TRBD2. The CDR3 has 17 amino acids. Germline V gene sequence: CDR1 MGHRA, CDR2 YSYEKL. Unmatched junction bases numbered 13, after V lost 4 bases and J lost 7 bases. The CDR3 sequence is CASSRGGLAALGNIQYF. The DNA of the CDR3 is TGCGCCAGCAGCCGGGGAGGACTAGCGGCCCTCGGGAACATTCAGTACTTC.

This clone is large (0.1 to 1%). The chain employs TRBV11-2 and TRBJ2-7, with a tentative D call TRBD1 (5 bases). The germline V gene encodes CDR1 SGHAT and CDR2 FQNNGV. V gave up 0 bases and J gave up 7 bases, with 16 bases separating them. CDR3 length: 15 residues. The CDR3 loop is CASSLEAGPAYEQYF. The DNA of the CDR3 is TGTGCCAGCAGCTTAGAAGCAGGGCCCGCTTATGAGCAGTACTTC.

The chain uses TRBV28 and TRBJ1-4; D gene unclear. Between the trimmed V and J ends, which lost 3 bases and 4 bases, there was a span of 12 bases. The CDR3 contains 15 residues. Germline assignment: CDR1 MDHEN and CDR2 SYDVKM. The CDR3 DNA reads as TGTGCCAGCAGTTTGATGAGACACTTTAATGAAAAACTGTTTTTT. Its protein product is CASSLMRHFNEKLFF.

With respect to this clone: The junction and the germline gene differ at one end; a read error may be behind it. Other DNA sequences in the same sample also yield this CDR3. The chain has TRBV29-1 and TRBJ2-7, with D possibly TRBD2 on 7 matching bases. Germline V CDR1 and CDR2: SQVTM, ANQGSEA. This CDR3 is built from 15 residues. CDR3 in amino acids: CRVEGGGGPDYEQYF. The CDR3 bases are TGCCGCGTTGAAGGGGGGGGCGGCCCAGACTACGAGCAGTACTTC.

Worth noting for this clone: A much larger clone lies a single base off, so this may be a read error. The chain carries TRBV24-1 and TRBJ2-1; TRBD2 matches at 12 bases. CDR1 KGHDR and CDR2 SFDVKD come from the germline V gene. The CDR3 has 17 amino acids. CDR3: CATSEPSGGEYYNKQFF. The CDR3 DNA follows: TGTGCCACCAGTGAGCCTAGCGGGGGGGAATACTACAATAAGCAGTTCTTC.

At least ten counts were recorded for this clone. This chain connects TRBV12-3 or TRBV12-4 to TRBJ2-5; 7 nucleotides align to TRBD2. The V and J ends lost 7 bases and 7 bases, in that order; junction bases with no gene match: 9. This CDR3 has 13 residues. CDR3 loop: CASIPAGVGTQYF. The CDR3 bases are TGTGCCAGCATTCCCGCGGGAGTCGGGACCCAGTACTTC.

This clone occurred many times. As DNA, the CDR3 is TGTGCCAGCAGTGAAAGGTCTTTTTTCATGCAGGACCAAGAGACCCAGTACTTC. Translating gives CASSERSFFMQDQETQYF. V and J are TRBV2 and TRBJ2-5; D gene ambiguous. The CDR3 is 18 amino acids. V lost 2 bases, J lost 0 bases, and 19 bases lay in between. Germline V CDR1 and CDR2: SNHLY, FYNNEI.

This clone was counted only a few times. The rearrangement links TRBV4-1 to TRBJ2-2; D may match TRBD1 or TRBD2 (7 bases each). V shed 3 bases and J shed 6 bases, with 23 bases lying between them. Germline lookup yields CDR1 MGHRA and CDR2 YSYEKL. The CDR3 runs 18 residues. The CDR3 loop is CASSHYLLRGGSPGELFF. The CDR3, as DNA: TGCGCCAGCAGCCATTACTTACTCAGGGGGGGGTCCCCCGGGGAGCTGTTTTTT.

This clone has a count of ten or more. The CDR3, as DNA: TGTGCCAGCAGTGCGGCAGATACGCAGTATTTT. The encoded protein is CASSAADTQYF. The chain couples TRBV25-1 to TRBJ2-3; no definite D call. Between the trimmed V and J ends, which lost 4 bases and 4 bases, there was a span of 3 bases. The CDR3 has 11 amino acids. CDR1 and CDR2 (germline): MGHDK, SYGVNS.

This clone was seen a handful of times. The chain joins TRBV7-2 to TRBJ1-5; no firm D call. V lost 2 bases, J lost 1 base, and 6 bases lay in between. Germline V gene lookup returns CDR1 SGHTA and CDR2 FQGNSA. The CDR3 is 14 amino acids. The CDR3 spells CASSLRQSNQPQHF. CDR3 sequence (DNA): TGTGCCAGCAGCTTACGTCAAAGCAATCAGCCCCAGCATTTT.